These 18 T cell receptor beta chains originate from one sample sequenced in a study of T cells expressing NK-cell markers. From its re-call of the 5' RACE reads, TCRdb lists each CDR3 protein once, without DNA. Its listing shows about 400,000 distinct CDR3 sequences. The source material was blood T cells: a sorted CD56 or NKG2C T cell subset, CD4+ or CD8+ T cells, or bulk PBMC T cells (not recorded which). These receptors came from a woman between 50 and 59 years old in good health.

This sequence joins TRBV3-1 and TRBJ2-1; TCRdb proposes TRBD2, but this gene call is untestable without DNA. The CDR3 extends over 16 amino acids. Germline V gene sequence: CDR1 LGHDT, CDR2 YNNKEL (reference sequence). This CDR3 is CASSARRTSTPTQQFF.

The J gene is TRBJ2-1, the V gene TRBV2; checking the TCRdb D call of TRBD1 is not possible without DNA. The CDR3 runs 13 residues. CDR1 SNHLY and CDR2 FYNNEI come from the germline V gene. Here the CDR3 reads CASRPLTLNEQFF.

The chain carries TRBV7-6 and TRBJ1-2. CDR3 length equals 16 residues. CDR1 SGHVS and CDR2 FNYEAQ come from the germline V gene. The CDR3: CASSALPRGNNYGYTF.

The rearrangement joins TRBV5-1 to TRBJ2-1; TCRdb's D call, TRBD2, is unchecked because there is no DNA. Germline V lookup: CDR1 SGHRS, CDR2 YFSETQ. The CDR3 has 17 amino acids. The CDR3 region is CASSGGLAGGPGNEQFF.

This CDR3 is CATSVGGGQPQHF. The chain has TRBV24-1 and TRBJ1-5; the TCRdb D gene call, TRBD1, has no DNA to confirm it. This CDR3 has 13 residues. Germline lookup yields CDR1 KGHDR and CDR2 SFDVKD.

The V and J genes are TRBV6-6 and TRBJ1-1. CDR3 length: 12 amino acids. The germline V gene has CDR1 MNHNY and CDR2 SVGAGI (reference sequence). Here the CDR3 reads CASSHGNTEAFF.

This chain uses TRBV10-3 with TRBJ1-1; as DNA is missing, the TRBD1 call by TCRdb cannot be tested. The CDR3 has 13 amino acids. CDR1 is ENHRY and CDR2 is SYGVKD in the germline V gene. The CDR3 spells CAISVRDNTEAFF.

The CDR3 reads CASSEQGGDTEAFF. The chain recombines TRBV6-1 with TRBJ1-1. Germline V gives CDR1 MNHNS, CDR2 SASEGT. The CDR3 has 14 residues.

The rearrangement uses TRBV19 and TRBJ2-3; TCRdb reports TRBD2, a call that lacks DNA to check it against. The length of the CDR3 is 15 residues. CDR1 LNHDA and CDR2 SQIVND come from the germline V gene (reference sequence). The chain's CDR3 is CATGGLAGGIDTQYF.

The rearrangement uses TRBV27 and TRBJ1-6; TCRdb selects TRBD1, and the lack of DNA leaves this call unchecked. The CDR3 contains 14 residues. Germline assignment: CDR1 MNHEY and CDR2 SMNVEV (reference sequence). This chain's CDR3 is CASTSQGESSPLHF.

The V call is TRBV7-9, the J call TRBJ1-2; with no DNA, the TCRdb D assignment of TRBD1 cannot be verified. Germline V gives CDR1 SEHNR, CDR2 FQNEAQ (reference sequence). This CDR3 has 12 amino acids. The CDR3 protein is CASSSGEYGYTF. Complete variable domain (other parts from reference TRBV7-9 and TRBJ1-2): DTGVSQNPRHKITKRGQNVTFRCDPISEHNRLYWYRQTLGQGPEFLTYFQNEAQLEKSRLLSDRFSAERPKGSFSTLEIQRTEQGDSAMYLCASSSGEYGYTFGSGTRLTVV.

The rearrangement links TRBV7-2 to TRBJ2-2; the TRBD1 assignment by TCRdb is unverifiable without DNA. The CDR3 loop spans 16 amino acids. Germline V gives CDR1 SGHTA, CDR2 FQGNSA. CDR3 sequence reads: CASSLVTGRRGGELFF.

The rearrangement uses TRBV12-3 or TRBV12-4 and TRBJ1-5; as DNA is missing, the TRBD1 call by TCRdb cannot be tested. This CDR3 is built from 15 residues. This chain's CDR3 is CASSLVGGMAQPQHF.

The chain has TRBV9 and TRBJ2-1; TCRdb's D call, TRBD1, is unchecked because there is no DNA. Germline CDR1 reads SGDLS; CDR2 reads YYNGEE. There are 16 residues in the CDR3. This CDR3 is CASSPPGTVPYNEQFF.

This sequence joins TRBV7-6 and TRBJ1-1. This CDR3 is 16 amino acids long. CDR1 SGHVS and CDR2 FNYEAQ come from the germline V gene. This CDR3 reads CASSLGAATMNTEAFF.

The V and J genes are TRBV5-6 and TRBJ1-1. Looked up from germline, CDR1 is SGHDT and CDR2 is YYEEEE. The length of the CDR3 is 15 residues. This chain's CDR3 is CASSLVRGPPTEAFF.

The chain has TRBV6-4 and TRBJ2-3; TCRdb's D gene call, TRBD1, goes unchecked for lack of DNA. From germline, CDR1 is MRHNA and CDR2 SNTAGT. The CDR3 totals 15 residues. Here the CDR3 reads CASSVLGQSTDTQYF.

The J gene is TRBJ2-7, the V gene TRBV12-3 or TRBV12-4; the TRBD2 assignment by TCRdb is unverifiable without DNA. The CDR3 has 16 residues. This chain's CDR3 is CASSLSGRPPTFWQYF.